Listed below are T cell receptor beta chains from one sample, sequenced in a study of T cell therapy after organ transplantation. Their antigens remain unidentified. TCRdb's table, derived via immunoSEQ multiplex PCR, lists solely in-frame clones and lacks some. Altogether approximately 20,000 clones are present, 65% to 85% being singletons, with the ten largest covering approximately 9.2%. The sample was CD8+ T cells from blood, taken after autologous CMV-specific T cell therapy. The receptors stem from a human patient who had received a solid organ transplant and had CMV disease. Some T cells may be graft donor cells. Both conserved end residues are part of each CDR3. Each record gives: D gene, clone size, J gene, V gene, CDR3 DNA, CDR3 protein. The D gene is left open where the match is weak. Not all rows give a size; the values are once, few, many and, for expanded clones, a class.

D gene: -; clone size: once; J gene: TRBJ1-1; V gene: TRBV18; CDR3 DNA: TGTGCCAGCTCACCCCCGGGTAATGAAGCTTTCTTT; CDR3 protein: CASSPPGNEAFF
D gene: -; clone size: -; J gene: TRBJ1-2; V gene: TRBV4-2; CDR3 DNA: TGTGCCAGCAGCCATCCCTATGACAGGACTGGGGGAGGCTACACCTTC; CDR3 protein: CASSHPYDRTGGGYTF
D gene: -; clone size: -; J gene: TRBJ1-2; V gene: TRBV9; CDR3 DNA: TGTGCCAGCAGCGTAGCAGAGCATGATGGCTACACCTTC; CDR3 protein: CASSVAEHDGYTF
D gene: TRBD1; clone size: -; J gene: TRBJ1-2; V gene: TRBV4-3; CDR3 DNA: TGCGCCAGCAGCTCTTGGGCAGGGGGGACCTATGGCTACACCTTC; CDR3 protein: CASSSWAGGTYGYTF
D gene: -; clone size: -; J gene: TRBJ2-7; V gene: TRBV11-2; CDR3 DNA: TGTGCCAGCAGCTTCGGCCCCAGGGAGACCTACGAGCAGTACTTC; CDR3 protein: CASSFGPRETYEQYF
D gene: -; clone size: -; J gene: TRBJ2-2; V gene: TRBV27; CDR3 DNA: TGTGCCAGCAGTTTAGGGCCCGGGGAGCTGTTTTTT; CDR3 protein: CASSLGPGELFF
D gene: TRBD1; clone size: -; J gene: TRBJ2-6; V gene: TRBV29-1; CDR3 DNA: TGCAGCGTTGAAGATCCATGGACAGGGAGCTCTGGGGCCAACGTCCTGACTTTC; CDR3 protein: CSVEDPWTGSSGANVLTF
D gene: -; clone size: -; J gene: TRBJ2-1; V gene: TRBV11-2; CDR3 DNA: TGTGCCAGCAGCTTAGGAGACGGCGGGGGCCAGCCCTACAATGAGCAGTTCTTC; CDR3 protein: CASSLGDGGGQPYNEQFF
D gene: -; clone size: -; J gene: TRBJ2-1; V gene: TRBV4-3; CDR3 DNA: TGCGCCAGCAGCCAACCTATGGACAGCAACAATGAGCAGTTCTTC; CDR3 protein: CASSQPMDSNNEQFF
D gene: TRBD1; clone size: -; J gene: TRBJ1-4; V gene: TRBV5-1; CDR3 DNA: TGCGCCAGCAGCGGGACAGAAAAAAAACTGTTTTTT; CDR3 protein: CASSGTEKKLFF
D gene: -; clone size: -; J gene: TRBJ2-7; V gene: TRBV27; CDR3 DNA: TGTGCCAGCAGGCCGGACAGATCGCCCTACGAGCAGTACTTC; CDR3 protein: CASRPDRSPYEQYF
D gene: TRBD1; clone size: -; J gene: TRBJ1-2; V gene: TRBV7-9; CDR3 DNA: TGTGCCTCCGAGGGCCTAACAGGGGAGACGGACTTAGGGCCCTATGGCTACACCTTC; CDR3 protein: CASEGLTGETDLGPYGYTF
D gene: -; clone size: -; J gene: TRBJ1-2; V gene: TRBV4-3; CDR3 DNA: TGCGCCAGCAGCCAAGATTGGGCGGATAAATCGTATGGCTACACCTTC; CDR3 protein: CASSQDWADKSYGYTF
D gene: -; clone size: -; J gene: TRBJ2-2; V gene: TRBV5-4; CDR3 DNA: TGTGCCAGCAGCTTGGGGGTCGGGGAGCTGTTTTTT; CDR3 protein: CASSLGVGELFF
D gene: TRBD1; clone size: -; J gene: TRBJ1-5; V gene: TRBV6-1; CDR3 DNA: TGTGCCAGCAGGATACCGGACAGGGGCAATCAGCCCCAGCATTTT; CDR3 protein: CASRIPDRGNQPQHF
D gene: -; clone size: -; J gene: TRBJ1-1; V gene: TRBV2; CDR3 DNA: TGTGCCAGCAGTGAAATGGGGGGGAACACTGAAGCTTTCTTT; CDR3 protein: CASSEMGGNTEAFF
D gene: TRBD2; clone size: -; J gene: TRBJ2-7; V gene: TRBV29-1; CDR3 DNA: TGCAGCGTTGAAGACCCGACTAGCAGCTACGAGCAGTACTTC; CDR3 protein: CSVEDPTSSYEQYF
D gene: TRBD2; clone size: -; J gene: TRBJ2-1; V gene: TRBV6-6; CDR3 DNA: TGTGCCAGCAGTCCCGGACTAGCGTCGGTCAATGAGCAGTTCTTC; CDR3 protein: CASSPGLASVNEQFF
D gene: -; clone size: -; J gene: TRBJ1-1; V gene: TRBV4-1; CDR3 DNA: TGCGCCAGCAGCCCAAGGTACAGGGACTTCACTGAAGCTTTCTTT; CDR3 protein: CASSPRYRDFTEAFF
D gene: TRBD1; clone size: -; J gene: TRBJ2-7; V gene: TRBV27; CDR3 DNA: TGTGCCAGCAGTTCATCCCCGGGACAGGGCACCTACGAGCAGTACTTC; CDR3 protein: CASSSSPGQGTYEQYF
D gene: -; clone size: -; J gene: TRBJ2-1; V gene: TRBV4-1; CDR3 DNA: TGCGCCAGCAGCCAGGGTGCCCAGCGGAGGAACAATGAGCAGTTCTTC; CDR3 protein: CASSQGAQRRNNEQFF
D gene: -; clone size: -; J gene: TRBJ1-3; V gene: TRBV21-1; CDR3 DNA: TGTGCCAGCAGCATCGGGAATGGGAGAGGTAGTTGGGGCTCGTCTGGAGCATCTGGAAACACCATATATTTT; CDR3 protein: CASSIGNGRGSWGSSGASGNTIYF
D gene: TRBD1; clone size: -; J gene: TRBJ2-7; V gene: TRBV5-5; CDR3 DNA: TGTGCCAGCAGCTTGCAGGACAGGGATTCCTACGAGCAGTACTTC; CDR3 protein: CASSLQDRDSYEQYF
D gene: TRBD2; clone size: -; J gene: TRBJ2-1; V gene: TRBV19; CDR3 DNA: TGTGCCAGTAGCCACGGGACTAGTTACAATGAGCAGTTCTTC; CDR3 protein: CASSHGTSYNEQFF
D gene: -; clone size: -; J gene: TRBJ2-2; V gene: TRBV11-3; CDR3 DNA: TGTGCCAGCAGCTTATCAGGGAACACCGGGGAGCTGTTTTTT; CDR3 protein: CASSLSGNTGELFF
D gene: -; clone size: -; J gene: TRBJ2-7; V gene: TRBV7-2; CDR3 DNA: TGTGCCAGCAGCTTGGGTAGCGAGCAGTGCTTC; CDR3 protein: CASSLGSEQCF
D gene: TRBD1; clone size: -; J gene: TRBJ1-2; V gene: TRBV29-1; CDR3 DNA: TGCAGCGTTGGATGGACAGGGACCAACTATGGCTACACCTTC; CDR3 protein: CSVGWTGTNYGYTF
D gene: -; clone size: few; J gene: TRBJ1-5; V gene: TRBV27; CDR3 DNA: TGTGCCAGCAGTTTGCAAGAATTTCAGCCCCAGCATTTT; CDR3 protein: CASSLQEFQPQHF
D gene: -; clone size: -; J gene: TRBJ2-1; V gene: TRBV28; CDR3 DNA: TGTGCCAGCAGTTTCGGGGAAAAGGCGTCCAATGAGCAGTTCTTC; CDR3 protein: CASSFGEKASNEQFF
D gene: -; clone size: -; J gene: TRBJ1-1; V gene: TRBV13; CDR3 DNA: TGTGCCAGCAGCTTAGGTAAGGGTCGGAACACTGAAGCTTTCTTT; CDR3 protein: CASSLGKGRNTEAFF
D gene: -; clone size: -; J gene: TRBJ1-2; V gene: TRBV5-6; CDR3 DNA: TGTGCCAGCAGGGCCAGGGTTGACTATGGCTACACCTTC; CDR3 protein: CASRARVDYGYTF
D gene: -; clone size: -; J gene: TRBJ2-7; V gene: TRBV5-1; CDR3 DNA: TGCGCCAGCAGCTTGCCCAGCTACGAGCAGTACTTC; CDR3 protein: CASSLPSYEQYF
D gene: -; clone size: -; J gene: TRBJ2-3; V gene: TRBV6-4; CDR3 DNA: TGTGCCAGCAGTGACGGTGGGGGGGCCACAGATACGCAGTATTTT; CDR3 protein: CASSDGGGATDTQYF
D gene: -; clone size: -; J gene: TRBJ2-1; V gene: TRBV11-2; CDR3 DNA: TGTGCCAGCAGCTTAGACGGGGAGACAGCATACAATGAGCAGTTCTTC; CDR3 protein: CASSLDGETAYNEQFF
D gene: -; clone size: -; J gene: TRBJ1-5; V gene: TRBV7-6; CDR3 DNA: TGTGCCAGCAGCTTAGGAGAAGATAATCAGCCCCAGCATTTT; CDR3 protein: CASSLGEDNQPQHF
D gene: -; clone size: -; J gene: TRBJ2-7; V gene: TRBV2; CDR3 DNA: TGTGCCAGCGCCCTCGGGGACACATCTTTCTACGAGCAGTACTTC; CDR3 protein: CASALGDTSFYEQYF
D gene: -; clone size: -; J gene: TRBJ1-2; V gene: TRBV4-3; CDR3 DNA: TGCGCCAGCAGCCAGGCCAACAGGGACGGCTACACCTTC; CDR3 protein: CASSQANRDGYTF
D gene: TRBD2; clone size: -; J gene: TRBJ2-1; V gene: TRBV4-1; CDR3 DNA: TGCGCCAGCAGCCAAGAGGCGGGACTAGCTTACAATGAGCAGTTCTTC; CDR3 protein: CASSQEAGLAYNEQFF
D gene: TRBD2; clone size: -; J gene: TRBJ2-1; V gene: TRBV11-2; CDR3 DNA: TGTGCCAGCAGCTTAGATTCCCGGGAGGGCCTCAATGAGCAGTTCTTC; CDR3 protein: CASSLDSREGLNEQFF
D gene: -; clone size: -; J gene: TRBJ1-1; V gene: TRBV19; CDR3 DNA: TGTGCCAGTAGTATTTTCCAAGCCGGGGGCACTGAAGCTTTCTTT; CDR3 protein: CASSIFQAGGTEAFF
D gene: -; clone size: -; J gene: TRBJ1-4; V gene: TRBV13; CDR3 DNA: TGTGCCAGCAGCCAGGGCCTCCCAAATGAAAAACTGTTTTTT; CDR3 protein: CASSQGLPNEKLFF
D gene: -; clone size: -; J gene: TRBJ1-2; V gene: TRBV29-1; CDR3 DNA: TGCAGCGTTCTCTCCGGGACAAGTTACCGAGCTAACTATGGCTACACCTTC; CDR3 protein: CSVLSGTSYRANYGYTF
D gene: -; clone size: -; J gene: TRBJ1-2; V gene: TRBV4-2; CDR3 DNA: TGTGCCAGCAGCTCAAACGAAGGGACACGGGGAAATGGCTACACCTTC; CDR3 protein: CASSSNEGTRGNGYTF
D gene: TRBD2; clone size: -; J gene: TRBJ2-7; V gene: TRBV6-5; CDR3 DNA: TGTGCCAGCAGTGCAGGACTAGCGGGAGGGCCCGAGCAGTACTTC; CDR3 protein: CASSAGLAGGPEQYF
D gene: -; clone size: few; J gene: TRBJ1-1; V gene: TRBV25-1; CDR3 DNA: TGTGCCAGCAGTGAAATGGGCAGGGACACTGAAGCTTTCTTT; CDR3 protein: CASSEMGRDTEAFF
D gene: TRBD2; clone size: -; J gene: TRBJ2-1; V gene: TRBV27; CDR3 DNA: TGTGCCAGCAGTTTGGTAGCGGGCTCCTACAATGAGCAGTTCTTC; CDR3 protein: CASSLVAGSYNEQFF
D gene: -; clone size: -; J gene: TRBJ2-5; V gene: TRBV4-1; CDR3 DNA: TGCGCCAGCAGCCCTCGGCAGGGATCCGAGACCCAGTACTTC; CDR3 protein: CASSPRQGSETQYF
D gene: -; clone size: -; J gene: TRBJ2-2; V gene: TRBV6-4; CDR3 DNA: TGTGCCAGCAGTGACTCCGGGGGATTCACCGGGGAGCTGTTTTTT; CDR3 protein: CASSDSGGFTGELFF
D gene: TRBD1; clone size: -; J gene: TRBJ1-2; V gene: TRBV11-2; CDR3 DNA: TGTGCCAGCAGCCCGCTGGGACAGGGGGGAGATGGCTACACCTTC; CDR3 protein: CASSPLGQGGDGYTF
D gene: -; clone size: few; J gene: TRBJ1-1; V gene: TRBV4-2; CDR3 DNA: TGTGCCAGCAGCCAAGGATCCAGAGCCGGGGTTCGAAACACTGAAGCTTTCTTT; CDR3 protein: CASSQGSRAGVRNTEAFF
D gene: -; clone size: few; J gene: TRBJ1-1; V gene: TRBV7-6; CDR3 DNA: TGTGCCAGCAGCTTAGAGCAGAACACTGAAGCTTTCTTT; CDR3 protein: CASSLEQNTEAFF
D gene: TRBD1; clone size: -; J gene: TRBJ1-1; V gene: TRBV18; CDR3 DNA: TGTGCCAGCTCACCAGACAGGGGGCCCACTGAAGCTTTCTTT; CDR3 protein: CASSPDRGPTEAFF
D gene: TRBD1; clone size: -; J gene: TRBJ1-1; V gene: TRBV5-1; CDR3 DNA: TGCGCCAGCAGCTGGGACAGGGGGAACACTGAAGCTTTCTTT; CDR3 protein: CASSWDRGNTEAFF
D gene: -; clone size: -; J gene: TRBJ2-5; V gene: TRBV14; CDR3 DNA: TGTGCCAGCAGCCAAGTGGGGGCGACCCAGTACTTC; CDR3 protein: CASSQVGATQYF
D gene: -; clone size: -; J gene: TRBJ1-5; V gene: TRBV6-5; CDR3 DNA: TGTGCCAGCAGTTACTCGGGGGGATCGCAGCCCCAGCATTTT; CDR3 protein: CASSYSGGSQPQHF
D gene: -; clone size: -; J gene: TRBJ2-1; V gene: TRBV30; CDR3 DNA: TGTGCCTGGGGGAGTAGAGAGCAGTTCTTC; CDR3 protein: CAWGSREQFF
D gene: TRBD1; clone size: -; J gene: TRBJ1-5; V gene: TRBV7-2; CDR3 DNA: TGTGCCAGCAGCTCATCGGGGCAGGGGGCTTATCAGCCCCAGCATTTT; CDR3 protein: CASSSSGQGAYQPQHF
D gene: TRBD1; clone size: -; J gene: TRBJ2-7; V gene: TRBV27; CDR3 DNA: TGTGCCAGCAGTTCCCCGGGACAGGGAGGTTACGAGCAGTACTTC; CDR3 protein: CASSSPGQGGYEQYF
D gene: -; clone size: -; J gene: TRBJ2-2; V gene: TRBV7-7; CDR3 DNA: TGTGCCAGCAGCTGGCAGATGAACACCGGGGAGCTGTTTTTT; CDR3 protein: CASSWQMNTGELFF
D gene: -; clone size: -; J gene: TRBJ1-5; V gene: TRBV19; CDR3 DNA: TGTGCCAGTAGTATCGGACAGCATAGCAATCAGCCCCAGCATTTT; CDR3 protein: CASSIGQHSNQPQHF